The 5 T cell receptor beta chains below were found in one sample sequenced in a study of T cell repertoires in cytomegalovirus infection. One entry per CDR3 protein, called by TCRdb with MiXCR from the reads. The sample shows roughly 760,000 distinct CDR3 sequences, approximately 40% of them seen only once. Sequencing used PBMCs. These receptors were taken from a human donor in good health (CMV status not recorded). Some clones in this sample may be carry-over from other donors' samples.

The chain combines TRBV27 with TRBJ1-2; D remains ambiguous. Trimming pared 5 bases from V and 10 bases from J, leaving 17 bases between. The CDR3 runs 13 residues. Germline V gives CDR1 MNHEY, CDR2 SMNVEV (reference sequence). CDR3 protein: CASSMERGWLYTF. The DNA of the CDR3 is TGTGCCAGCAGTATGGAGCGAGGGTGGCTCTACACCTTC.

This clonotype occurred a few times. This sequence joins TRBV19 and TRBJ1-2; D is uncertain. The CDR3 consists of 14 residues. The germline gives CDR1 LNHDA, CDR2 SQIVND (reference sequence). The germline V and J ends were trimmed by 5 bases and 4 bases, with 14 bases remaining between them. The CDR3 reads CASSSVGRSYGYTF. CDR3 nucleotide sequence: TGTGCCAGTAGTTCCGTGGGTCGGAGCTATGGCTACACCTTC.

This chain links TRBV7-2 with TRBJ2-7, with a possible D match to TRBD1 (6 bases). This CDR3 has 15 residues. The germline V gene encodes CDR1 SGHTA and CDR2 FQGNSA. Trimming cost V 2 bases and J 3 bases, with 14 bases left between them. CDR3 DNA: TGTGCCAGCAGCTTACGTCCAGGGGTAAGCTACGAGCAGTACTTC. Translated: CASSLRPGVSYEQYF.

The CDR3 DNA reads TGCGCCAGCAGGGTCAGGGGGTACGAGCAGTACTTC. Its protein is CASRVRGYEQYF. This chain uses TRBV10-2 with TRBJ2-7, with 7 positions matching TRBD1. The CDR3 totals 12 residues. Germline lookup yields CDR1 WSHSY and CDR2 SAAADI. Trimming cost V 6 bases and J 4 bases; bases outside gene matches: 3.

The rearrangement joins TRBV28 to TRBJ2-7; TRBD2 matches 7 bases. The germline gives CDR1 MDHEN, CDR2 SYDVKM. With 3 bases clipped from V and 12 bases from J, the junction kept 8 bases outside the gene matches. The CDR3 is 12 residues long. This chain's CDR3 is CASSLVRGWLYF. The CDR3, as DNA: TGTGCCAGCAGTTTGGTGCGGGGGTGGCTGTACTTC.